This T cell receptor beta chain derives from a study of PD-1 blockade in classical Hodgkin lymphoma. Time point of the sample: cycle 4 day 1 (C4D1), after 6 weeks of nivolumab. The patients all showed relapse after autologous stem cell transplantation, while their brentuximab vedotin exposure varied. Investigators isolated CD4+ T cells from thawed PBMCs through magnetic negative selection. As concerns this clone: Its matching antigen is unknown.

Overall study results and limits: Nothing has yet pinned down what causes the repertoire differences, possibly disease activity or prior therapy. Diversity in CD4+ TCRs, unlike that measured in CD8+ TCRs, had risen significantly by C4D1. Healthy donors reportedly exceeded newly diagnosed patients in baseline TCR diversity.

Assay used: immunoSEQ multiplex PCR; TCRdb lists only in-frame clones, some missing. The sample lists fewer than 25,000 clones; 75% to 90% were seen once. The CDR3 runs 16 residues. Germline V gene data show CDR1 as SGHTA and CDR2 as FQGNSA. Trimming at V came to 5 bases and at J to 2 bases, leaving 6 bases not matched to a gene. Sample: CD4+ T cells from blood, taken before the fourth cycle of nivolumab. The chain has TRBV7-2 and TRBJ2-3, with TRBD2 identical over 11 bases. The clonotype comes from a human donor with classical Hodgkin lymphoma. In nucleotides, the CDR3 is TGTGCCAGCAGCCCCCGACTAGCGGGGTACACAGATACGCAGTATTTT. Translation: CASSPRLAGYTDTQYF.